This T cell receptor beta chain comes out of a study of cytomegalovirus exposure and HLA in healthy donors. Donors counted as nominally healthy when sampled, yet unrecorded immune exposures were likely. PCR amplification relied on 60 Vbeta primers (plus 13 Jbeta primers). Clones were sequenced by immunoSEQ multiplex PCR, and TCRdb holds only the in-frame ones, with some missing. The specimen's table records some 120,000 clones. The germline CDR1 and CDR2 sequences are MNHNY and SVGAGI (reference sequence). The CDR3 loop spans 15 amino acids. Trimming took 7 bases from V and 4 from J, leaving 20 bases between them.

The source is a man aged 25 to 45 in good health and CMV-seronegative. This chain connects TRBV6-6 to TRBJ2-7; possibly TRBD1 for D (5 bases). The specimen sequenced was PBMCs. The CDR3 is CASTNQNSYRYEQYF. CDR3 in DNA: TGTGCCAGCACCAATCAAAATTCTTACAGGTACGAGCAGTACTTC.